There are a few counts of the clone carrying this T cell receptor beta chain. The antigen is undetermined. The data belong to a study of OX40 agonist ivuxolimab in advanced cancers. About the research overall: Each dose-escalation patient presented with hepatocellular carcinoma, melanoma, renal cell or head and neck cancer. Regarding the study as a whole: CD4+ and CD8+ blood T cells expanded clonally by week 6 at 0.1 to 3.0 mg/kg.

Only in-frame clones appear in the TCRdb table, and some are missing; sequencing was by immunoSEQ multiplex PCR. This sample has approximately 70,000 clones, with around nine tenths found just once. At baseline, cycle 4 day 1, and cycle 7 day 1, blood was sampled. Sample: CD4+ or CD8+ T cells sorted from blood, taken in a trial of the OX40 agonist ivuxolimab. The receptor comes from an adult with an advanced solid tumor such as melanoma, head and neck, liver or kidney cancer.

CDR3 residues: CASSLQLGLDQPQHF. The CDR3 region has the DNA TGTGCCAGCAGTTTACAGTTGGGCCTAGATCAGCCCCAGCATTTT. The V gene is TRBV28, the J gene TRBJ1-5; D is unclear. V shed 2 bases and J shed 5 bases, with 13 bases lying between them. Per the germline V gene, CDR1 is MDHEN and CDR2 is SYDVKM. The CDR3 totals 15 residues.